The text below deals with one T cell receptor beta chain. As yet, its antigen is unknown. The data originate from a study of blood T cells in healthy people across ages. Regarding the study as a whole: Lack of knowledge of donor CMV status possibly confounded expanded clonotype changes.

For the second PCR, which ran for roughly 6 to 12 cycles, a sample-barcoded 5' primer and a J-beta primer mix were used. MiXCR, run by TCRdb on the 5' RACE reads, gives a single entry per CDR3 protein. In the table there are about 1.8 million distinct CDR3 sequences, about 49% of which are singletons. The CDR3 consists of 12 residues. V was shortened by 5 bases and J by 4 bases, with 11 bases between the two germline ends. Germline CDR1 SQVTM, CDR2 ANQGSEA. What was sequenced was blood. The TCR was taken from a woman in her 40s in good health. J is TRBJ1-1 and V is TRBV29-1, with a weak D call TRBD1 (5 bases). CDR3 sequence reads: CSVSAGLTEAFF. The CDR3 DNA is TGCAGCGTTAGCGCAGGGCTCACTGAAGCTTTCTTT. The whole variable domain, filled in from reference TRBV29-1 and TRBJ1-1, reads SAVISQKPSRDICQRGTSLTIQCQVDSQVTMMFWYRQQPGQSLTLIATANQGSEATYESGFVIDKFPISRPNLTFSTLTVSNMSPEDSSIYLCSVSAGLTEAFFGQGTRLTVV.